This is a list of T cell receptor beta chains from one sample in a study of cytomegalovirus exposure and HLA in healthy donors. Profiled with immunoSEQ multiplex PCR; TCRdb holds only in-frame clones, not every one. The table lists about 160,000 clones, around nine tenths of them singletons. Material for sequencing was PBMCs. The source of these receptors is a man between 18 and 35 years old in good health and CMV-seropositive. Each CDR3 is given with its conserved first and last residue. The D gene is left open where the match is weak. Clone size, where shown, is once, few, many, or a class for clones that have expanded.

size	V	J	D	DNA	CDR3
NA	TRBV19	TRBJ2-7	NA	TGTGCTGCCGGGAGCTACGAGCAGTACTTC	CAAGSYEQYF
NA	TRBV9	TRBJ2-2	TRBD2	TGTGCCAGCAGCGTAGCTGGGGTAGCGGGGTACACCGGGGAGCTGTTTTTT	CASSVAGVAGYTGELFF
once	TRBV5-1	TRBJ1-1	NA	TGCGCCAGCAGCACAAAAGACAGGTTGAACACTGAAGCTTTCTTT	CASSTKDRLNTEAFF
NA	TRBV5-1	TRBJ2-5	TRBD1	TGCGCCAGCAGCCGGAGACAGGGTGCGGAGACCCAGTACTTC	CASSRRQGAETQYF
NA	TRBV7-8	TRBJ2-5	TRBD2	TGTGCCAGCAGCTTAGAAGCTAGCGGGAGGGGCATTGAGCAAGAGACCCAGTACTTC	CASSLEASGRGIEQETQYF
NA	TRBV10-3	TRBJ2-1	TRBD2	TGTGCCATCAGCACCGGGACTAGCGGGATTATTGAGCAGTTCTTC	CAISTGTSGIIEQFF
NA	TRBV15	TRBJ1-4	NA	TGTGCCACCAGCACGACATCAAAAGCAACTAATGAAAAACTGTTTTTT	CATSTTSKATNEKLFF
NA	TRBV19	TRBJ2-6	TRBD2	TGTGCCAGTAGTATAAGGGGACTAGGCCCTGGGGCCAACGTCCTGACTTTC	CASSIRGLGPGANVLTF
once	TRBV4-2	TRBJ2-3	NA	TGTGCCAGCAGCCACGGGGGGCTAGAGGGAGATACGCAGTATTTT	CASSHGGLEGDTQYF
NA	TRBV28	TRBJ2-7	NA	TGTGCCAGCAGTTCGACAGGCTCTTTCTACGAGCAGTACTTC	CASSSTGSFYEQYF
NA	TRBV6-4	TRBJ2-1	TRBD2	TGTGCCAGCAGTGACTCGAGTCTAGCGGGGGCGGATGAGCAGTTCTTC	CASSDSSLAGADEQFF
NA	TRBV13	TRBJ2-1	NA	TGTGCCAGCAGCTTAGTCCTCGGCGGAGGAAGGAATGAGCAGTTCTTC	CASSLVLGGGRNEQFF
NA	TRBV2	TRBJ1-2	NA	TGTGCCAGCAGTGAAGTCGGCAGGGGATCGAATGGCTACACCTTC	CASSEVGRGSNGYTF
NA	TRBV6-1	TRBJ1-4	NA	TGTGCCAGCAGTGCCACAGGGTTGGCTGAAAAACTGTTTTTT	CASSATGLAEKLFF
NA	TRBV29-1	TRBJ2-5	TRBD1	TGCAGCGTGGTGGGACAGGGGACGATCCAAGAGACCCAGTACTTC	CSVVGQGTIQETQYF
NA	TRBV29-1	TRBJ2-1	TRBD2	TGCAGCGTAGAGGGACTAGCGGGAGACTACAATGAGCAGTTCTTC	CSVEGLAGDYNEQFF
NA	TRBV5-8	TRBJ2-4	NA	TGTGCCAGCAGCCCTCGGGTGGTCAAAAACATTCAGTACTTC	CASSPRVVKNIQYF
NA	TRBV19	TRBJ1-2	TRBD1	TGTGCCAGTAGTCCCGGGACAGGGTATGGCTACACCTTC	CASSPGTGYGYTF
NA	TRBV2	TRBJ2-7	TRBD1	TGTGCCAGCAGTGAAGGGGCGACAGGGCTAGAGGAGAGGTGGTCCTACGAGCAGTACTTC	CASSEGATGLEERWSYEQYF
NA	TRBV9	TRBJ2-2	TRBD2	TGTGCCAGCACCCGGACTAGCGGGAGGGCCACCGGGGAGCTGTTTTTT	CASTRTSGRATGELFF
NA	TRBV10-3	TRBJ2-3	TRBD1	TGTGCCATCAGTGTGGGACAGGGGGCGCCTGATACGCAGTATTTT	CAISVGQGAPDTQYF
NA	TRBV4-1	TRBJ1-5	NA	TGCGCCAGCAGTAACCCTAGGGAGACCGAGGGTAATCAGCCCCAGCATTTT	CASSNPRETEGNQPQHF
NA	TRBV27	TRBJ2-7	TRBD1	TGTGCCAGCAGTTTCCCGACAGGGAGCTCCTACGAGCAGTACTTC	CASSFPTGSSYEQYF
NA	TRBV7-8	TRBJ1-2	NA	TGTGCCAGCAGCCCAAGGTTCTTCAACCGGACTAAGGGCTACACCTTC	CASSPRFFNRTKGYTF
NA	TRBV7-9	TRBJ2-7	NA	TGTGCCAGCAGCTCTAAGCTACACGAGCAGTACTTC	CASSSKLHEQYF
NA	TRBV19	TRBJ1-5	NA	TGTGCCAGTAGTACCCATACCGGGGGATATAGCAATCAGCCCCAGCATTTT	CASSTHTGGYSNQPQHF
NA	TRBV28	TRBJ1-5	NA	TGTGCCAGCAGTTTTGGATTCTCGACAGGTAGCAATCAGCCCCAGCATTTT	CASSFGFSTGSNQPQHF
NA	TRBV18	TRBJ1-1	NA	TGTGCCAGCTCACCGTACAGGAACACTGAAGCTTTCTTT	CASSPYRNTEAFF